These 7 T cell receptor beta chains were sequenced from one sample in a study of breast tumors, draining lymph nodes, adjacent tissues. TCRdb re-analysed the multiplex PCR reads in MiXCR, keeping a single row per CDR3 protein. The table lists 26,000 or so distinct CDR3 sequences, about 24% of them singletons, with roughly 14% in the top ten. Material for sequencing was breast tumor tissue. These receptors originate from a female donor with breast cancer. Some clones in this sample may be carry-over from other donors' samples.

CDR3 protein: CSARPTGEGYSPLHF. The CDR3 DNA reads as TGCAGTGCAAGACCCACAGGGGAGGGTTATTCACCCCTCCACTTT. The rearrangement uses TRBV20-1 and TRBJ1-6, with 7 bases lining up with TRBD1. The CDR3 length is 15 residues. Germline lookup yields CDR1 DFQATT and CDR2 SNEGSKA (reference sequence). The V gene end was trimmed by 6 bases and the J gene end by 8 bases; junction bases not matched to a gene: 13.

The table lists this clonotype with many counts. The rearrangement links TRBV30 to TRBJ2-5; 8 positions match TRBD2. Per the germline V gene, CDR1 is GTSNPN and CDR2 is SVGIG (reference sequence). This CDR3 region has 13 residues. J gave up 4 bases and V 4 bases, and 5 bases lay outside the gene matches. The CDR3 sequence is CAWTGGRGETQYF. DNA of the CDR3: TGTGCCTGGACGGGAGGGAGAGGAGAGACCCAGTACTTC.

This clonotype was detected ten times or more. The chain links TRBV20-1 to TRBJ2-7; 12 bases map to TRBD2. Germline CDR1 and CDR2: DFQATT and SNEGSKA (reference sequence). This CDR3 region has 16 residues. The junction had 9 bases not matched to a gene; V was cut back by 3 bases and J by 3 bases. The DNA of the CDR3 is TGCAGTGCTAGTGGACGACTAGCGGGAGTCGGCTACGAGCAGTACTTC. Translated: CSASGRLAGVGYEQYF.

This clonotype came up many times. V is TRBV20-1 and J is TRBJ1-5; 7 bases are a match to TRBD1. Germline V gene lookup returns CDR1 DFQATT and CDR2 SNEGSKA (reference sequence). The CDR3 is made up of 15 amino acids. V lost 4 bases to trimming and J lost 2 bases; unmatched junction nucleotides: 8. The CDR3 DNA is TGCAGTGCTAAAGGACAGGCGAAGGGCAATCAGCCCCAGCATTTT. Its protein product is CSAKGQAKGNQPQHF.

Details on this clonotype: The junction shows a germline mismatch at one end, possibly a read error. The V and J genes are TRBV7-7 and TRBJ2-1; the match to TRBD1 covers 7 bases. The germline gives CDR1 SSHAT, CDR2 FNYEAQ (reference sequence). The CDR3 is made up of 14 amino acids. The CDR3 nucleotides are TGTGCTAGCAGCTTAGGGGACAGTAACAATGAGCAGCTTTTC. It specifies CASSLGDSNNEQLF.

Comment on this clonotype: The junction does not match germline at one end; this may be a read error. The rearrangement uses TRBV7-8 and TRBJ2-7, with D maybe TRBD2 (5 bases). Germline V CDR1 and CDR2: SGHVS, FQNEAQ. CDR3 length: 13 amino acids. The chain's CDR3 is CASSSWRSYKQYF. CDR3 nucleotides: TGTGCCAGCAGCTCCTGGAGGTCCTACAAGCAGTACTTC.

This clonotype came up many times. In nucleotides, the CDR3 is TGTGCCAGCAGCCTACAGGGCGGCGGGGAGTACGAGCAGTACTTC. This translates into CASSLQGGGEYEQYF. J is TRBJ2-7 and V is TRBV7-9, with D possibly being TRBD1 or TRBD2 (6 bases each). The V gene's germline CDR1 is SEHNR and CDR2 FQNEAQ (reference sequence). Trimming took off 5 bases at V and 4 bases at J, with 18 bases between the two ends. This CDR3 comprises 15 residues.